This entry lists 21 T cell receptor beta chains sequenced from one sample in a study of T cell repertoires in cytomegalovirus infection (dated by TCRdb to the late 2010s). These reads were obtained on an Illumina HiSeq 1500. TCRdb reran the public reads through fastp at Q25 and MiXCR, keeping productive beta chains. Entries that share a CDR3 protein sequence are merged under the most common genes and DNA. The sample table shows 650,000 to 850,000 distinct CDR3 sequences, and 25% to 30% are seen once. The biggest ten clones account for roughly 14% of the sample. No antigen has been assigned to these receptors. According to the study, the label for this sample's treatment or condition signals: in vitro stimulation with specific CMV peptide epitopes to enrich CMV-specific T cells. This specimen consisted of cultured CD8+ T cells from PBMCs, obtained from culture after CMV antigen stimulation. Source of these receptors: a human donor in good health (CMV status not recorded). Some clones in this sample may be carry-over from other donors' samples.

The J gene is TRBJ2-7, the V gene TRBV6-1; no definite D call. This CDR3 is built from 11 residues. Germline values: CDR1 MNHNS, CDR2 SASEGT. Between the trimmed V and J ends, which lost 8 bases and 4 bases, there was a span of 9 bases. CDR3 sequence: CASESIYEQYV. In DNA, the CDR3 is TGTGCCAGCGAGAGTATTTACGAGCAGTACGTC.

The V and J genes are TRBV9 and TRBJ1-3; D call uncertain. The CDR3 has 15 residues. Deletions cut 0 bases from V and 1 base from J, with 8 bases between. The germline V gene has CDR1 SGDLS and CDR2 YYNGEE. The CDR3, as DNA: TGTGCCAGCAGCGTAGCTCGGGGATCTGGAAACACCATATATTTT. The encoded protein is CASSVARGSGNTIYF. The entire variable domain, with the rest obtained from reference TRBV9 and TRBJ1-3, is as follows: DSGVTQTPKHLITATGQRVTLRCSPRSGDLSVYWYQQSLDQGLQFLIQYYNGEERAKGNILERFSAQQFPDLHSELNLSSLELGDSALYFCASSVARGSGNTIYFGEGSWLTVV.

This clonotype was counted between two and nine times. The chain recombines TRBV7-9 with TRBJ2-7; tentatively, D is TRBD2 (5 bases). This CDR3 region has 15 residues. V lost 3 bases to trimming and J lost 0 bases, with 12 bases between them. Germline-derived CDR1 and CDR2 are SEHNR and FQNEAQ (reference sequence). The CDR3 DNA reads as TGTGCCAGCAGCTTCCCCTTACGGGGCTCCTACGAGCAGTACTTC. Its translation is CASSFPLRGSYEQYF.

The chain uses TRBV15 and TRBJ1-6; 10 positions match TRBD1. Germline V gene lookup returns CDR1 LNHNV and CDR2 YYDKDF (reference sequence). V trimming: 3 bases; J trimming: 12 bases; junction bases outside the gene matches: 5. The CDR3 is 14 residues long. The CDR3 spells CATSRGQGIRPLHF. The DNA of the CDR3 is TGTGCCACCAGCAGGGGACAGGGGATTCGACCCCTCCACTTT.

This clonotype turned up a few times. V and J are TRBV6-5 and TRBJ2-4, with D perhaps TRBD2 (5 bases). The V gene lost 5 bases and the J gene lost 3 bases, with 14 bases spanning the gap. Germline lookup yields CDR1 MNHEY and CDR2 SVGAGI. The CDR3 consists of 15 residues. CDR3 region: CASSQGLPGKNIQYF. CDR3 sequence (DNA): TGTGCCAGCAGTCAAGGACTGCCGGGCAAAAACATTCAGTACTTC.

This clonotype was observed once. The chain links TRBV15 to TRBJ2-1; the D is unclear. Trimming took 6 bases from V and 8 from J, leaving 8 bases between them. Per germline, CDR1 LNHNV and CDR2 YYDKDF (reference sequence). This CDR3 spans 11 amino acids. The DNA for the CDR3 is TGTGCCACCAGTGGCCCGGATGAGCAGTTCTTC. Its protein product is CATSGPDEQFF.

The rearrangement joins TRBV11-1 to TRBJ2-3, with 7 bases matching TRBD2. The length of the CDR3 is 16 residues. Germline assignment: CDR1 SGHAT and CDR2 FQDESV (reference sequence). V was clipped by 5 bases and J by 0 bases; unmatched bases: 8. CDR3 sequence (DNA): TGTGCCAGCAGCCCAGCTAGCGGAACTAGCACAGATACGCAGTATTTT. It translates to CASSPASGTSTDTQYF.

The sample holds a few counts of this clonotype. The rearrangement joins TRBV28 to TRBJ2-7; 12 nucleotides line up with TRBD2. Germline CDR1 and CDR2: MDHEN and SYDVKM. This CDR3 region has 17 residues. V was clipped by 4 bases and J by 6 bases; unmatched bases: 13. CDR3 loop: CASSSIGLAGTPFEQYV. In nucleotides, the CDR3 is TGTGCCAGCAGTTCCATCGGACTAGCGGGGACCCCCTTCGAGCAGTACGTC.

The chain's CDR3 is CASSWNRAGGYNEQFF. The CDR3 coding sequence is TGTGCCAGCAGCTGGAATAGGGCGGGGGGGTACAATGAGCAGTTCTTC. V usage is TRBV6-5 and J usage is TRBJ2-1; 9 bases line up with TRBD2. The germline gives CDR1 MNHEY, CDR2 SVGAGI. This CDR3 is 16 amino acids long. The junction had 10 bases not matched to a gene; V was cut back by 6 bases and J by 4 bases.

The table lists this clonotype with a few counts. This chain uses TRBV19 with TRBJ2-7; 9 nucleotides match TRBD2. This CDR3 has 15 amino acids. V shed 6 bases and J 3 bases; nucleotides not matched to a gene: 9. Germline V lookup: CDR1 LNHDA, CDR2 SQIVND (reference sequence). The CDR3 protein is CASSRRGGAIYEQYV. Written as DNA, the CDR3 is TGTGCCAGTAGCCGACGCGGGGGGGCTATCTACGAGCAGTACGTC.

The gene calls are TRBV2 and TRBJ2-7, with no clear D. Trimming took 7 bases from V and 2 from J, leaving 12 bases between them. Germline-derived CDR1 and CDR2 are SNHLY and FYNNEI. This CDR3 region has 13 residues. The CDR3: CASKSVAAYEQYF. CDR3 in DNA: TGTGCCAGCAAGTCAGTTGCAGCCTACGAGCAGTACTTC.

The chain links TRBV3-1 to TRBJ2-5; TRBD2 matches at 8 bases. V was clipped by 7 bases and J by 2 bases; unmatched bases: 6. The germline CDR1 and CDR2 sequences are LGHDT and YNNKEL (reference sequence). The CDR3 is 14 amino acids. The CDR3 is CASNPGTSQETQYF. The CDR3 DNA reads TGTGCCAGCAACCCAGGGACTAGTCAAGAGACCCAGTACTTC.

This clonotype was picked up one time. The genes are TRBV7-9 and TRBJ1-5; D is perhaps TRBD1 (6 bases). Germline V gene data show CDR1 as SEHNR and CDR2 as FQNEAQ (reference sequence). CDR3 length: 16 residues. Trimming shortened V by 2 bases and J by 5 bases, and 16 bases separated the two germline ends. In DNA form, the CDR3 reads TGTGCCAGCAGCTTATTTACTGACAGGATAGATCAGCCCCAGCATTTT. Protein sequence: CASSLFTDRIDQPQHF.

This sequence joins TRBV6-8 and TRBJ1-1; the match to TRBD1 covers 8 bases. Germline trimming cut 0 bases from V and 0 bases from J; bases unmatched to any gene: 12. Germline lookup yields CDR1 MNHGY and CDR2 SAAAGT. This CDR3 has 19 amino acids. CDR3 region: CASSYSTSGTGPMNTEAFF. Here the CDR3 DNA reads TGTGCCAGCAGTTACTCGACCTCCGGGACAGGACCCATGAACACTGAAGCTTTCTTT.

This clonotype showed up just a few times. This rearrangement joins TRBV28 to TRBJ1-2, with a tentative D call TRBD1 (6 bases). CDR3 size: 16 residues. Germline CDR1 and CDR2: MDHEN and SYDVKM. The V and J ends lost 4 bases and 3 bases respectively, with 18 bases between them. The CDR3 loop is CASSSPPSQGDYGYTF. For the CDR3, the DNA is TGTGCCAGCAGTTCTCCCCCTTCACAGGGCGACTATGGCTACACCTTC.

This clonotype was seen more than once but under ten times. The chain carries TRBV4-3 and TRBJ2-1; D is possibly TRBD2 (5 bases). Germline lookup yields CDR1 LGHNA and CDR2 YSLEER. There are 14 residues in the CDR3. Trimming pared 0 bases from V and 10 bases from J, leaving 13 bases between. The CDR3 spells CASSQDLLRGEQFF. CDR3 DNA sequence: TGCGCCAGCAGCCAAGATCTATTGCGAGGGGAGCAGTTCTTC.

The chain employs TRBV24-1 and TRBJ1-2, with unresolved D. The germline gives CDR1 KGHDR, CDR2 SFDVKD. The CDR3 runs 13 residues. Trimming pared 5 bases from V and 1 base from J, leaving 7 bases between. The CDR3 loop reads CATSAGYNYGYTF. The DNA of the CDR3 is TGTGCCACCAGTGCCGGATATAACTATGGCTACACCTTC.

This clonotype was seen a handful of times. The rearrangement uses TRBV11-3 and TRBJ1-1, with 7 bases fitting TRBD1. V trimming: 5 bases; J trimming: 5 bases; junction bases outside the gene matches: 8. Germline CDR1 reads SGHNT; CDR2 reads YENEEA. The CDR3 runs 14 residues. The chain's CDR3 is CASSPRGELTEAFF. CDR3 bases: TGTGCCAGCAGCCCCAGGGGGGAGTTGACTGAAGCTTTCTTT. Based on the CDR3 plus reference TRBV11-3 and TRBJ1-1, the full variable domain is EAGVVQSPRYKIIEKKQPVAFWCNPISGHNTLYWYLQNLGQGPELLIRYENEEAVDDSQLPKDRFSAERLKGVDSTLKIQPAELGDSAVYLCASSPRGELTEAFFGQGTRLTVV.

This clonotype was seen more than once but under ten times. The chain uses TRBV4-1 and TRBJ1-1; TRBD1 matches 7 bases. The CDR3 covers 15 residues. V trimming: 4 bases; J trimming: 3 bases; junction bases outside the gene matches: 8. The germline CDR1 and CDR2 sequences are MGHRA and YSYEKL. CDR3 in DNA: TGCGCCAGCAGCCCACGGGCAGGGGGGGACACTGAAGCTTTCTTT. It codes for CASSPRAGGDTEAFF.

The rearrangement joins TRBV20-1 to TRBJ2-5; 8 nucleotides agree with TRBD1. Germline CDR1 is DFQATT and CDR2 is SNEGSKA (reference sequence). The CDR3 runs to 17 residues. J gave up 5 bases and V 4 bases, and 18 bases lay outside the gene matches. The CDR3: CSAIPHSGGARMETQYF. In DNA form, the CDR3 reads TGCAGTGCTATACCCCACTCAGGGGGCGCACGGATGGAGACCCAGTACTTC.

This sequence joins TRBV6-4 and TRBJ2-1; 7 nucleotides match TRBD2. Germline assignment: CDR1 MRHNA and CDR2 SNTAGT. The CDR3 sequence is 15 residues long. V was pared by 0 bases and J by 5 bases, with 4 bases of the junction left unmatched. This chain's CDR3 is CASSDSGGDHNEQFF. CDR3 bases: TGTGCCAGCAGTGACTCGGGGGGGGACCACAATGAGCAGTTCTTC.